The 19 T cell receptor beta chains given below trace back to one sample, sequenced in a study of blood T cell repertoires in COVID-19. Repertoires were generated with immunoSEQ multiplex PCR, while TCRdb's copy carries only in-frame clones and drops some. This sample carries about 300,000 clones, nearly 90% of them seen once, and the ten largest clones take about 1.7%. Source material: peripheral blood. The receptors shown here come from a woman in her 30s with COVID-19, enrolled during active disease.

This chain connects TRBV7-9 to TRBJ1-4; D is uncertain. V was clipped by 4 bases and J by 6 bases, with 15 bases between them. CDR1 SEHNR and CDR2 FQNEAQ come from the germline V gene (reference sequence). There are 15 residues in the CDR3. As DNA, the CDR3 is TGTGCCAGCAGCTCCTCCGACACCCAACATGAAAAACTGTTTTTT. Translation gives CASSSSDTQHEKLFF. Using reference TRBV7-9 and TRBJ1-4 for the parts outside the CDR3, the full variable domain is DTGVSQNPRHKITKRGQNVTFRCDPISEHNRLYWYRQTLGQGPEFLTYFQNEAQLEKSRLLSDRFSAERPKGSFSTLEIQRTEQGDSAMYLCASSSSDTQHEKLFFGSGTQLSVL.

This chain links TRBV19 with TRBJ2-6, with TRBD1 matching over 7 bases. Germline V CDR1 and CDR2: LNHDA, SQIVND (reference sequence). This CDR3 region has 18 residues. J gave up 4 bases and V 5 bases, and 14 bases lay outside the gene matches. CDR3 sequence reads: CASSHPRQGTSGANVLTF. The CDR3 DNA reads as TGTGCCAGTAGTCACCCGAGACAGGGTACTTCAGGGGCCAACGTCCTGACTTTC.

The rearrangement joins TRBV24-1 to TRBJ2-7, with a weak D call TRBD2 (5 bases). V gave up 7 bases and J gave up 6 bases, with 15 bases separating them. This CDR3 has 13 residues. In germline, CDR1 is KGHDR, CDR2 SFDVKD. The CDR3 nucleotides read TGTGCCACCAGCGGGGTCGGAGAGGGCGAGCAGTACTTC. As protein: CATSGVGEGEQYF.

This chain links TRBV19 with TRBJ1-1; D is unresolved. Per germline, CDR1 LNHDA and CDR2 SQIVND (reference sequence). V dropped 8 bases and J dropped 6 bases, with 10 bases sitting between them. This CDR3 has 11 amino acids. The DNA for the CDR3 is TGTGCCAGTTTGGGCGGGGCTGAAGCTTTCTTT. It specifies CASLGGAEAFF. Variable domain in full (rest from reference TRBV19 and TRBJ1-1): DGGITQSPKYLFRKEGQNVTLSCEQNLNHDAMYWYRQDPGQGLRLIYYSQIVNDFQKGDIAEGYSVSREKKESFPLTVTSAQKNPTAFYLCASLGGAEAFFGQGTRLTVV.

The J gene is TRBJ2-2, the V gene TRBV5-5, with D tentatively TRBD2 (6 bases). V gave up 0 bases and J gave up 5 bases, with 11 bases separating them. Looked up from germline, CDR1 is SGHKS and CDR2 is YYEKEE (reference sequence). This CDR3 has 15 residues. The CDR3 here is CASSLGSAGTGELFF. CDR3 DNA: TGTGCCAGCAGCTTGGGCAGCGCGGGGACCGGGGAGCTGTTTTTT.

In nucleotides, the CDR3 is TGTGCCAGCAGTCGGACCGGGGAGCTGTTTTTT. Residues: CASSRTGELFF. The J gene is TRBJ2-2, the V gene TRBV6-5; D remains unclear. Germline CDR1 is MNHEY and CDR2 is SVGAGI. The germline V and J ends were trimmed by 5 bases and 5 bases, with 3 bases remaining between them. The length of the CDR3 is 11 residues.

The chain combines TRBV4-1 with TRBJ1-5, with TRBD1 identical over 9 bases. Germline CDR1 is MGHRA and CDR2 is YSYEKL. Germline trimming cut 2 bases from V and 0 bases from J; bases unmatched to any gene: 2. The CDR3 is 16 residues long. CDR3 protein: CASSQKQGASNQPQHF. The CDR3 bases are TGCGCCAGCAGCCAAAAACAGGGGGCTAGCAATCAGCCCCAGCATTTT.

Here the CDR3 DNA reads TGTGCCAGCAGCTCATACTTGGACAGGGGGCACGACTATGGCTACACCTTC. It codes for CASSSYLDRGHDYGYTF. The chain joins TRBV5-4 to TRBJ1-2, with 11 bases lining up with TRBD1. Per the germline V gene, CDR1 is SGHNT and CDR2 is YYREEE (reference sequence). The CDR3 consists of 17 residues. V shed 3 bases and J 3 bases; nucleotides not matched to a gene: 10.

This chain connects TRBV6-5 to TRBJ2-7, with D possibly being TRBD1 (6 bases). CDR1 MNHEY and CDR2 SVGAGI come from the germline V gene. With 5 bases removed from V and 2 bases from J, the gap between germline ends came to 10 bases. The CDR3 runs 13 residues. The CDR3 sequence: CASSTTGPYEQYF. The CDR3, as DNA: TGTGCCAGCAGTACCACAGGGCCCTACGAGCAGTACTTC.

The V and J genes are TRBV21-1 and TRBJ2-7; the table gives TRBD1 as D, unverified against the DNA. TRBV21-1 has pseudogene status. The CDR3 loop spans 16 amino acids. The CDR3, as DNA: TGTGCCAGCAGAACCCCCCGGGACAGGGGGATCTACGAGCAGTACGTC. Translated: CASRTPRDRGIYEQYV.

The rearrangement joins TRBV4-1 to TRBJ1-6; 9 bases fit TRBD1. J lost 6 bases, V lost 2 bases, and 5 bases had no gene match. The germline V gene encodes CDR1 MGHRA and CDR2 YSYEKL. The CDR3 is 16 amino acids. CDR3 in amino acids: CASSQQGTGSNSPLHF. Written as DNA, the CDR3 is TGCGCCAGCAGCCAACAAGGGACAGGGAGTAATTCACCCCTCCACTTT.

CDR3 residues: CASSEVQGAFGAQHF. In DNA form, the CDR3 reads TGTGCCAGCAGTGAAGTACAGGGGGCTTTCGGAGCCCAGCATTTT. The chain joins TRBV6-1 to TRBJ1-5; 9 bases are shared with TRBD1. This CDR3 spans 15 amino acids. CDR1 and CDR2 from the germline V gene are MNHNS and SASEGT. The V and J ends lost 1 base and 11 bases, in that order; junction bases with no gene match: 9.

This rearrangement joins TRBV7-9 to TRBJ1-2, with unresolved D. V lost 5 bases and J lost 7, with 14 bases in between. The V gene's germline CDR1 is SEHNR and CDR2 FQNEAQ (reference sequence). This CDR3 is 13 amino acids long. The CDR3 sequence is CASSLGSGRGYTF. DNA for the CDR3: TGTGCCAGCAGCCTGGGGAGTGGGCGTGGCTACACCTTC.

V is TRBV3-1 (or the pseudogene TRBV3-2) and J is TRBJ1-1; tentative D call: TRBD1 (5 bases). The CDR3 spans 13 residues. CDR1 is LGHDT, CDR2 YNNKEL, per germline (reference sequence). Trimming cost V 4 bases and J 4 bases, with 10 bases left between them. The CDR3 DNA reads as TGTGCCAGCAGCCGCGACAGAGTCACTGAAGCTTTCTTT. The encoded protein is CASSRDRVTEAFF.

The chain employs TRBV4-1 and TRBJ2-5; 8 bases match TRBD2. The CDR3 totals 13 residues. Trimming removed 4 bases from V and 5 bases from J; junction bases left unmatched: 3. Germline assignment: CDR1 MGHRA and CDR2 YSYEKL. The CDR3 reads CASSRSSGETQYF. The CDR3 coding sequence is TGCGCCAGCAGCCGATCTAGCGGGGAGACCCAGTACTTC.

The chain recombines TRBV18 with TRBJ2-7; no firm D call. CDR1 and CDR2 from the germline V gene are KGHSH and LQKENI. The length of the CDR3 is 13 residues. V gave up 3 bases and J gave up 0 bases, with 6 bases separating them. This CDR3 is CASSPGTSYEQYF. The CDR3 DNA is TGTGCCAGCTCACCGGGCACCTCCTACGAGCAGTACTTC.

The chain recombines TRBV5-4 with TRBJ2-7, with D possibly being TRBD1 (5 bases). Germline lookup yields CDR1 SGHNT and CDR2 YYREEE (reference sequence). V lost 0 bases and J lost 2, with 9 bases in between. This CDR3 spans 14 amino acids. The CDR3 sequence: CASSLDGAAYEQYF. The CDR3 DNA is TGTGCCAGCAGCTTGGATGGGGCCGCCTACGAGCAGTACTTC. The full variable domain, in which reference TRBV5-4 and TRBJ2-7 provide the parts outside the CDR3, is ETGVTQSPTHLIKTRGQQVTLRCSSQSGHNTVSWYQQALGQGPQFIFQYYREEENGRGNFPPRFSGLQFPNYSSELNVNALELDDSALYLCASSLDGAAYEQYFGPGTRLTVT.

The rearrangement uses TRBV7-9 and TRBJ1-4; D might be TRBD1 (5 bases). This CDR3 comprises 16 residues. Trimming removed 5 bases from V and 5 bases from J, with 18 bases in between. CDR1 SEHNR and CDR2 FQNEAQ come from the germline V gene (reference sequence). CDR3 DNA: TGTGCCAGCAGCCTTGGGACTTCTAGAGAAAATGAAAAACTGTTTTTT. Its translation: CASSLGTSRENEKLFF.

This sequence joins TRBV28 and TRBJ1-5; D gene unclear. This CDR3 is built from 16 residues. V was shortened by 6 bases and J by 0 bases, with 15 bases between the two germline ends. Per germline, CDR1 MDHEN and CDR2 SYDVKM. The CDR3 coding sequence is TGTGCCAGCAGATACCATCCCGGAGTTAGCAATCAGCCCCAGCATTTT. Translating gives CASRYHPGVSNQPQHF.